The clone carrying this T cell receptor (beta chain) has only a few counts. Its antigen is unidentified. The data originate from a study of spatial heterogeneity in lung cancer. The wider study: There were, on average, more than nine raw-read appearances for each unique TCR and UMI combination. General study results and limits: Expanded tumor TCRs that were ubiquitous appeared in blood more at resection than follow-up.

Time point in this sample: sample taken at primary tumor resection. TCRs were sequenced from unsorted whole RNA of tumor, nontumor lung or PBMC. TCRdb ran MiXCR on the 5' RACE reads and lists one entry per CDR3 protein. The sample shows about 85,000 distinct CDR3 sequences, more than 15% of them seen only once. Germline V gives CDR1 MDHEN, CDR2 SYDVKM. The CDR3 extends over 13 amino acids. The junction had 4 bases not matched to a gene; V was cut back by 5 bases and J by 6 bases. The V gene is TRBV28, the J gene TRBJ2-3, with 8 bases aligning to TRBD1. The sequence was collected from a male donor with early-stage non-small cell lung cancer. The source was PBMCs, collected at surgery. This CDR3 is CASSPGTGDTQYF. DNA of the CDR3: TGTGCCAGCAGTCCGGGGACAGGCGATACGCAGTATTTT.